The clone carrying this T cell receptor (beta chain) was seen many times. Trimming removed 6 bases from V and 1 base from J, with 14 bases in between. CDR3 size: 15 residues. This entry comes from a study of early T cells in non-severe SARS-CoV-2 infection. Study-wide background: Unsorted whole-blood RNA was sequenced in bulk, leaving chains unpaired.

Each single cDNA molecule received a unique molecular identifier. TCRdb reanalysed the 5' RACE reads using MiXCR and keeps one entry per CDR3 protein. The repertoire holds some 21,000 distinct CDR3 sequences, with 5.3% as singletons. The receptor was isolated from an adult who was a healthcare worker with PCR-confirmed SARS-CoV-2 infection or an uninfected control (not recorded which). The chain combines TRBV12-3 or TRBV12-4 with TRBJ2-3; D gene uncertain. The material sequenced was whole blood. The CDR3 is CASSPLGSGTDTQYF. DNA of the CDR3: TGTGCCAGCAGCCCCCTTGGCAGCGGCACAGATACGCAGTATTTT.